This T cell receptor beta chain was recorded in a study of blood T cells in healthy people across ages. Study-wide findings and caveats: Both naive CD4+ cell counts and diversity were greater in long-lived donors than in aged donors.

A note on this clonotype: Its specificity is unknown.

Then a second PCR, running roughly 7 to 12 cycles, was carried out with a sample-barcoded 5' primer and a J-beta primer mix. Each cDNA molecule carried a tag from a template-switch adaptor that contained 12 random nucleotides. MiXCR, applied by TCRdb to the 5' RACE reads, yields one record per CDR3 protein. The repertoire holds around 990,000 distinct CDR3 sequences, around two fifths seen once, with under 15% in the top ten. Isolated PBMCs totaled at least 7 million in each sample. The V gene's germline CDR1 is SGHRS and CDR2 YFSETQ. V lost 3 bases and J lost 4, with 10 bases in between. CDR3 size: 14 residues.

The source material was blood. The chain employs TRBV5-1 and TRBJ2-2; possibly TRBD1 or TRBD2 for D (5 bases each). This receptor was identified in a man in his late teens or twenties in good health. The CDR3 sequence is CASSWGRPTGELFF. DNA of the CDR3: TGCGCCAGCAGCTGGGGACGACCCACCGGGGAGCTGTTTTTT. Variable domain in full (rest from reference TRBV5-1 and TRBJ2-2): KAGVTQTPRYLIKTRGQQVTLSCSPISGHRSVSWYQQTPGQGLQFLFEYFSETQRNKGNFPGRFSGRQFSNSRSEMNVSTLELGDSALYLCASSWGRPTGELFFGEGSRLTVL.